A single sample gave rise to the 22 T cell receptor beta chains below, sequenced in a study of cytomegalovirus exposure and HLA in healthy donors. 60 Vbeta and 13 Jbeta primers were used in PCR. Repertoires were generated with immunoSEQ multiplex PCR, while TCRdb's copy carries only in-frame clones and drops some. Here the sample spans about 140,000 clones, more than 75% being singletons. The material sequenced was PBMCs. The receptors were sampled from a middle-aged man in good health and CMV-seronegative.

This chain connects TRBV5-1 to TRBJ2-1; 9 bases agree with TRBD1. In germline, CDR1 is SGHRS, CDR2 YFSETQ. Unmatched junction bases numbered 11, after V lost 4 bases and J lost 9 bases. This CDR3 contains 15 residues. CDR3 loop: CASSEAGTGLAEQFF. CDR3 sequence (DNA): TGCGCCAGCAGCGAAGCCGGGACAGGGTTGGCTGAGCAGTTCTTC.

The rearrangement uses TRBV28 and TRBJ2-3; D possibly corresponds to TRBD2 (5 bases). V was trimmed by 6 bases and J by 4 bases, leaving 20 bases between them. CDR3 length: 16 residues. CDR1 and CDR2 (germline): MDHEN, SYDVKM. The CDR3 sequence is CASRLNLGARSDTQYF. The CDR3 DNA is TGTGCCAGCAGGTTGAACCTGGGAGCTCGGTCAGATACGCAGTATTTT.

The chain couples TRBV14 to TRBJ2-1, with a tentative D call TRBD2 (5 bases). The CDR3 length is 17 residues. CDR1 is SGHDN and CDR2 is FVKESK in the germline V gene. Trimming removed 4 bases at V and 0 bases at J, with 16 bases between. The CDR3 sequence is CASSLRRTVGSYNEQFF. Here the CDR3 DNA reads TGTGCCAGCAGCCTCCGGAGGACTGTGGGCTCCTACAATGAGCAGTTCTTC.

The chain employs TRBV27 and TRBJ1-1; no reliable D call. The CDR3 has 14 residues. Trimming took 5 bases from V and 5 from J, leaving 15 bases between them. The germline CDR1 and CDR2 sequences are MNHEY and SMNVEV (reference sequence). In DNA form, the CDR3 reads TGTGCCAGCAGTCCGCGGGTCGTGCGAACTGAAGCTTTCTTT. Protein: CASSPRVVRTEAFF.

This chain connects TRBV14 to TRBJ2-1; 9 positions match TRBD2. V lost 4 bases, J lost 1 base, and 2 bases stayed unmatched. Germline CDR1 SGHDN, CDR2 FVKESK. The CDR3 is 15 residues long. The CDR3 DNA is TGTGCCAGCAGCCCTCTAGCGGGGTCCTACAATGAGCAGTTCTTC. Encoded protein: CASSPLAGSYNEQFF.

This sequence joins TRBV27 and TRBJ2-7, with 11 nucleotides matching TRBD1. V gave up 7 bases and J gave up 6 bases; unmatched junction bases: 11. This CDR3 comprises 15 residues. Germline loops: CDR1 MNHEY, CDR2 SMNVEV (reference sequence). The DNA for the CDR3 is TGTGCCAGCAAACAGGGCTATGGGACAGGGGGCGAGCAGTACTTC. It is translated as CASKQGYGTGGEQYF.

The chain is built from TRBV5-4 and TRBJ2-1, with D perhaps TRBD1 (5 bases). The CDR3 is made up of 15 amino acids. Germline V gives CDR1 SGHNT, CDR2 YYREEE (reference sequence). V was trimmed by 0 bases and J by 2 bases, leaving 9 bases between them. CDR3 in amino acids: CASSLETEPYNEQFF. CDR3 bases: TGTGCCAGCAGCTTGGAGACAGAGCCCTACAATGAGCAGTTCTTC.

The chain links TRBV5-4 to TRBJ1-2; 7 bases fit TRBD1. From germline, CDR1 is SGHNT and CDR2 YYREEE (reference sequence). Trimming at V came to 5 bases and at J to 1 base, leaving 5 bases not matched to a gene. This CDR3 region has 14 residues. The chain's CDR3 is CASSRTGLNYGYTF. The CDR3 DNA is TGTGCCAGCAGTCGGACAGGACTTAACTATGGCTACACCTTC.

This clone was detected only a few times. The V gene is TRBV29-1, the J gene TRBJ1-2; D is possibly TRBD1 (6 bases). Germline lookup yields CDR1 SQVTM and CDR2 ANQGSEA. V was shortened by 0 bases and J by 4 bases, with 15 bases between the two germline ends. This CDR3 is 15 amino acids long. The CDR3 DNA sequence: TGCAGCGTTGAAGATGCAGGGGCTCTCGGCTATGGCTACACCTTC. Translation: CSVEDAGALGYGYTF.

V is TRBV30 and J is TRBJ2-3; weak D call: TRBD2 (5 bases). V was clipped by 8 bases and J by 4 bases, with 28 bases between them. CDR3 length: 17 residues. Germline-derived CDR1 and CDR2 are GTSNPN and SVGIG (reference sequence). CDR3 DNA sequence: TGTGCCACCGGGAAGGGTCAGCGCCCATGGAGCGCAGATACGCAGTATTTT. Translation gives CATGKGQRPWSADTQYF.

The table lists this clone with a count of one. The J gene is TRBJ2-7, the V gene TRBV9; maybe TRBD2 (6 bases). V lost 4 bases to trimming and J lost 0 bases, with 14 bases between them. The CDR3 totals 15 residues. In germline, CDR1 is SGDLS, CDR2 YYNGEE. The CDR3 loop reads CASSSSDGFSYEQYF. CDR3 coding DNA: TGTGCCAGCAGCTCTAGCGACGGATTCTCCTACGAGCAGTACTTC.

The chain couples TRBV19 to TRBJ1-3; TRBD1 aligns across 7 bases. Germline trimming cut 5 bases from V and 0 bases from J; bases unmatched to any gene: 1. The germline gives CDR1 LNHDA, CDR2 SQIVND (reference sequence). CDR3 length equals 14 residues. The CDR3 DNA sequence: TGTGCCAGTAGTTACAGGGGCTCTGGAAACACCATATATTTT. Translation gives CASSYRGSGNTIYF.

This chain joins TRBV5-1 and TRBJ1-4, with 7 bases matching TRBD1. There are 15 residues in the CDR3. Germline CDR1 is SGHRS and CDR2 is YFSETQ. V lost 8 bases to trimming and J lost 0 bases; unmatched junction nucleotides: 7. The CDR3 bases are TGCGCCAGTGGGGACAGATACTCAACTAATGAAAAACTGTTTTTT. Encoded protein: CASGDRYSTNEKLFF.

The V call is TRBV5-1, the J call TRBJ2-7; D is ambiguous. V dropped 3 bases and J dropped 6 bases, with 16 bases sitting between them. There are 14 residues in the CDR3. CDR1 and CDR2 (germline): SGHRS, YFSETQ. The CDR3: CASSSAPSIGEQYF. The CDR3 region has the DNA TGCGCCAGCAGCTCCGCTCCTTCCATCGGCGAGCAGTACTTC.

This chain uses TRBV25-1 with TRBJ1-1; D gene uncertain. The V end was cut by 6 bases, the J end by 1 base, with 9 bases between. The CDR3 has 13 residues. Germline V gene sequence: CDR1 MGHDK, CDR2 SYGVNS. The CDR3: CASSRSGNTEAFF. The CDR3 bases are TGTGCCAGCAGCCGGTCGGGGAACACTGAAGCTTTCTTT.

This clone was counted only a few times. J is TRBJ1-3 and V is TRBV30; D not resolved. The V end lost 7 bases, the J end lost 4 bases, and 14 bases lay between the germline ends. Germline V lookup: CDR1 GTSNPN, CDR2 SVGIG (reference sequence). This CDR3 is 13 amino acids long. The CDR3 here is CAFRPIGGNTIYF. The CDR3 DNA follows: TGTGCCTTCAGGCCCATTGGAGGAAACACCATATATTTT.

V is TRBV30 and J is TRBJ1-1; 10 bases fit TRBD1. The J segment lost 11 bases and the V segment lost 5 bases, leaving 8 bases of the junction unmatched. The CDR3 is 12 residues long. The germline V gene has CDR1 GTSNPN and CDR2 SVGIG (reference sequence). The CDR3 protein is CAWGGQGKPAFF. The CDR3 coding sequence is TGTGCCTGGGGGGGACAGGGGAAGCCGGCTTTCTTT.

This chain links TRBV11-2 with TRBJ2-5; no clear D. In germline, CDR1 is SGHAT, CDR2 FQNNGV. This CDR3 comprises 13 residues. Trimming cost V 3 bases and J 1 base, with 6 bases left between them. CDR3 in amino acids: CASSFGGQETQYF. CDR3 nucleotides: TGTGCCAGCAGCTTTGGCGGCCAAGAGACCCAGTACTTC. The variable domain in full, with the rest retrieved from reference TRBV11-2 and TRBJ2-5, is EAGVAQSPRYKIIEKRQSVAFWCNPISGHATLYWYQQILGQGPKLLIQFQNNGVVDDSQLPKDRFSAERLKGVDSTLKIQPAKLEDSAVYLCASSFGGQETQYFGPGTRLLVL.

The genes are TRBV6-6 and TRBJ2-1; TRBD2 aligns across 10 bases. Germline-derived CDR1 and CDR2 are MNHNY and SVGAGI (reference sequence). The CDR3 loop spans 16 amino acids. With 6 bases clipped from V and 5 bases from J, the junction kept 10 bases outside the gene matches. CDR3 bases: TGTGCCAGCAGCACCCGTGGACTAGCGGCAAACAATGAGCAGTTCTTC. This encodes CASSTRGLAANNEQFF.

This clone was observed a handful of times. Other DNA sequences in the same sample also yield this CDR3. The chain uses TRBV19 and TRBJ2-1; 13 bases match TRBD2. The CDR3 has 14 residues. V shed 5 bases, J shed 9 bases, and the junction held 4 bases outside the gene matches. The germline V gene has CDR1 LNHDA and CDR2 SQIVND (reference sequence). The CDR3 nucleotides read TGTGCCAGTAGTGGGACTAGCGGGACGAGTGAGCAGTTCTTC. Its translation: CASSGTSGTSEQFF. Using reference TRBV19 and TRBJ2-1 for the parts outside the CDR3, the full variable domain is DGGITQSPKYLFRKEGQNVTLSCEQNLNHDAMYWYRQDPGQGLRLIYYSQIVNDFQKGDIAEGYSVSREKKESFPLTVTSAQKNPTAFYLCASSGTSGTSEQFFGPGTRLTVL.

The gene calls are TRBV7-9 and TRBJ2-3; 9 nucleotides match TRBD2. Germline V gene lookup returns CDR1 SEHNR and CDR2 FQNEAQ (reference sequence). With V trimmed by 1 base and J by 2 bases, 4 bases remained unmatched. The CDR3 covers 16 residues. DNA for the CDR3: TGTGCCAGCAGCTTAGGGCTAGCGGGATACACAGATACGCAGTATTTT. Residues: CASSLGLAGYTDTQYF.

The chain combines TRBV4-1 with TRBJ2-5; tentative D call: TRBD2 (5 bases). The CDR3 loop spans 14 amino acids. V was cut by 0 bases and J by 4 bases, with 9 bases left in between. Germline loops: CDR1 MGHRA, CDR2 YSYEKL. In DNA, the CDR3 is TGCGCCAGCAGCCAAGATCCGGCGGGAGAGACCCAGTACTTC. It translates to CASSQDPAGETQYF.